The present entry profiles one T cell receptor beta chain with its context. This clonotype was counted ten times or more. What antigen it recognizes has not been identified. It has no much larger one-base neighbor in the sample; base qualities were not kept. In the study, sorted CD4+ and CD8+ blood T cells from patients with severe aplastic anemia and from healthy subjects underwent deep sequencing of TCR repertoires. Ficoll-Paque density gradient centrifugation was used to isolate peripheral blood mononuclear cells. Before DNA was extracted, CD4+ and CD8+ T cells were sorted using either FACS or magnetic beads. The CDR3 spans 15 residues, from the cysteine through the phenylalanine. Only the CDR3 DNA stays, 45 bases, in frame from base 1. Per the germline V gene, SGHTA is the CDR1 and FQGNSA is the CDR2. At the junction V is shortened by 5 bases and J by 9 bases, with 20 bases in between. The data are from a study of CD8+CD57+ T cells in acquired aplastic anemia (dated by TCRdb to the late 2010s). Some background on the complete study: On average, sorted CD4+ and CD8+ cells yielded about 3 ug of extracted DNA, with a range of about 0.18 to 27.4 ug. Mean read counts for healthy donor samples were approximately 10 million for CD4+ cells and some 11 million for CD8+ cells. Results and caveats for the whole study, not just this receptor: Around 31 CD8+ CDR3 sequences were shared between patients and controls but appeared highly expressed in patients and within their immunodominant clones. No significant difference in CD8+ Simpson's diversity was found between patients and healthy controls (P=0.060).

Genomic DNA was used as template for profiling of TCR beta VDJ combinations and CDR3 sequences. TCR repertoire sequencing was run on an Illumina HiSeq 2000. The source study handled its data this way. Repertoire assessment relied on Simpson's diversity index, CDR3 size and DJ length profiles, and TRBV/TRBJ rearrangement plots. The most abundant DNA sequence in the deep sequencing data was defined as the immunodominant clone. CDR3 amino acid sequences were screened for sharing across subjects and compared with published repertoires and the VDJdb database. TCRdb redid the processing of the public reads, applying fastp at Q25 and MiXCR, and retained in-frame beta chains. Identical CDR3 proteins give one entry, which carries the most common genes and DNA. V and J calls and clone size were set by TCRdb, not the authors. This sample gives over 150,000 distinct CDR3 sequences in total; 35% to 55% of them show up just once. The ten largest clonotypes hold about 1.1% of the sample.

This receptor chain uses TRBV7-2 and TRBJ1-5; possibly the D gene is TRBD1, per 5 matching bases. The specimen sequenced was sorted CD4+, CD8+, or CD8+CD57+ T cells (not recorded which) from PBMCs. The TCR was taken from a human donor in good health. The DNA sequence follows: TGTGCCAGCAGCCCAAGCGGGGCCAATCCGGGGCCCCAGCATTTT. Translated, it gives CASSPSGANPGPQHF.